A selection of T cell receptor beta chains follows, all from one sample in a study of OX40 agonist ivuxolimab in advanced cancers. Clones were sequenced by immunoSEQ multiplex PCR, and TCRdb holds only the in-frame ones, with some missing. This table has about 110,000 clones, 91% appearing once. The material sequenced was CD4+ or CD8+ T cells sorted from blood, taken in a trial of the OX40 agonist ivuxolimab. Every receptor here comes from an adult with an advanced solid tumor such as melanoma, head and neck, liver or kidney cancer. Each CDR3 is given with its conserved first and last residue. D genes are given only for firm matches. Some rows mark clone size as missing; the rest say once, few, many or name a class of expanded clone.

J,V,D,size,DNA,CDR3
TRBJ2-1,TRBV27,-,-,TGTGCCAGCAAGTTCCGAGTAGAGCAGTTCTTC,CASKFRVEQFF
TRBJ1-2,TRBV6-5,-,-,TGTGCCAGCAGCCGTGGACAGCCCTATGGCTACACCTTC,CASSRGQPYGYTF
TRBJ1-3,TRBV10-1,-,once,TGCGCCAGCAGCTATTCCGGGACACCTGGAAACACCATATATTTT,CASSYSGTPGNTIYF
TRBJ1-3,TRBV2,-,-,TGTGCCAGCAGTTCTACGTCAGGAATCACCATATATTTT,CASSSTSGITIYF
TRBJ2-7,TRBV7-3,-,-,TGTGCCAGCAGCTTCGCCTCAAGATCCTACGAGCAGTACTTC,CASSFASRSYEQYF
TRBJ1-4,TRBV5-1,-,-,TGCGCCAGCAGCCAAAACGGGACACCTGAAAAACTGTTTTTT,CASSQNGTPEKLFF
TRBJ1-1,TRBV19,TRBD1,-,TGTGCCAGTAGTGGACCAGGGGGGAACACTGAAGCTTTCTTT,CASSGPGGNTEAFF
TRBJ2-1,TRBV5-4,-,few,TGTGCCAGCAGATCCGGTCGGGAGCAGTTCTTC,CASRSGREQFF
TRBJ1-2,TRBV7-9,-,-,TGTGCCAGCAGCTTAGGCGAACGGGGAAGCGATGGCTACACCTTC,CASSLGERGSDGYTF
TRBJ2-3,TRBV10-2,TRBD2,-,TGCGCCACCAAGGGGGTCCTAGCGGGGGTTATAGATACGCAGTATTTT,CATKGVLAGVIDTQYF
TRBJ1-1,TRBV7-9,TRBD1,-,TGTGCCAGCAGCTCAGATATATCGGGACAGGGGGTCTTCGAGACTGAAGCTTTCTTT,CASSSDISGQGVFETEAFF
TRBJ2-1,TRBV7-8,-,-,TGTGCCAGCAGTAGAGGGTTGAATGAGCAGTTCTTC,CASSRGLNEQFF
TRBJ1-2,TRBV6-1,-,-,TGTGCCAGCAACACTGGGCAGCCCTGGGGCTACACCTTC,CASNTGQPWGYTF
TRBJ2-3,TRBV10-1,-,-,TGCGCCAGCAGTGAGTCGGGGCCAGGATCGCGTCCAGATACGCAGTATTTT,CASSESGPGSRPDTQYF
TRBJ1-1,TRBV6-5,-,-,TGTGCCAGCAGTTACTCGAAGGCCCAGAACACTGAAGCTTTCTTT,CASSYSKAQNTEAFF
TRBJ1-2,TRBV5-1,-,few,TGCGCCAGCAGCATCGGGACCCCTGATGACTATGGCTACACCTTC,CASSIGTPDDYGYTF
TRBJ1-2,TRBV5-1,-,-,TGCGCCAGCAGCTTGGAGACAGGCCCTGGAGGCTACACCTTC,CASSLETGPGGYTF
TRBJ2-5,TRBV7-9,-,-,TGTGCCAGCAGCTTAGGGAGCCAGGAGACCCAGTACTTC,CASSLGSQETQYF